The 30 T cell receptor beta chains given below trace back to one sample, sequenced in a study of T cell responses to AZD1222 COVID-19 vaccine. Data came from immunoSEQ multiplex PCR; TCRdb stores just in-frame clones and leaves some out. The sample holds approximately 180,000 clones, 75% to 90% seen once. The sequencing here drew on peripheral blood, taken on day 0 of AZD1222 vaccination. These receptors all stem from an adult in good health.

The gene calls are TRBV29-1 and TRBJ2-1; D unresolved. Germline V gives CDR1 SQVTM, CDR2 ANQGSEA. The CDR3 is made up of 12 amino acids. V shed 6 bases and J shed 5 bases, with 11 bases lying between them. CDR3 region: CSVQPSHNEQFF. CDR3 DNA: TGCAGCGTCCAACCTAGTCACAATGAGCAGTTCTTC.

This clone was counted a few times. This chain connects TRBV2 to TRBJ1-1; D may be TRBD1 (5 bases). The CDR3 has 13 residues. Trimming removed 6 bases at V and 0 bases at J, with 8 bases between. Per germline, CDR1 SNHLY and CDR2 FYNNEI. CDR3 DNA sequence: TGTGCCAGCAGGGGGCCCATGAACACTGAAGCTTTCTTT. Amino acids: CASRGPMNTEAFF.

The chain has TRBV30 and TRBJ2-5; the D gene could be TRBD1 or TRBD2 (5 bases each). The CDR3 spans 13 residues. Trimming cost V 2 bases and J 5 bases, with 12 bases left between them. Germline values: CDR1 GTSNPN, CDR2 SVGIG (reference sequence). The CDR3 DNA reads as TGTGCCTGGAGTAGGGACGTAGGTGAGACCCAGTACTTC. Protein product: CAWSRDVGETQYF.

The chain combines TRBV5-1 with TRBJ2-1; D tentatively reads TRBD1 or TRBD2 (5 bases each). The CDR3 covers 16 residues. V was clipped by 0 bases and J by 7 bases, with 17 bases between them. Germline V lookup: CDR1 SGHRS, CDR2 YFSETQ. The CDR3 sequence: CASSLEIGDRENEQFF. For the CDR3, the DNA is TGCGCCAGCAGCTTGGAAATTGGGGACCGCGAGAATGAGCAGTTCTTC.

V and J are TRBV4-2 and TRBJ1-1; D is possibly TRBD1 (6 bases). The CDR3 consists of 14 residues. Germline CDR1 and CDR2: LGHNA and YNFKEQ. Trimming pared 4 bases from V and 2 bases from J, leaving 11 bases between. CDR3 coding DNA: TGTGCCAGCAGCCCTCAGGACAGTAACACTGAAGCTTTCTTT. This encodes CASSPQDSNTEAFF.

The V gene is TRBV5-4, the J gene TRBJ2-2; the D gene is possibly TRBD2 (7 bases). V lost 4 bases and J lost 6, with 10 bases in between. CDR1 and CDR2 (germline): SGHNT, YYREEE (reference sequence). The CDR3 runs to 13 residues. The CDR3 loop reads CASSRGAAGELFF. CDR3 sequence (DNA): TGTGCCAGCAGCCGGGGGGCTGCCGGGGAGCTGTTTTTT.

The table lists this clone with a few counts. V is TRBV6-4 and J is TRBJ2-2; a possible D gene is TRBD2 (6 bases). The germline V and J ends were trimmed by 7 bases and 6 bases, with 18 bases remaining between them. This CDR3 has 15 amino acids. Germline V CDR1 and CDR2: MRHNA, SNTAGT. This CDR3 reads CASKGGLGSAGELFF. The DNA of the CDR3 is TGTGCCAGCAAGGGAGGTTTAGGTTCTGCCGGGGAGCTGTTTTTT.

J is TRBJ2-3 and V is TRBV18; D may be TRBD1 or TRBD2 (5 bases each). Germline V gives CDR1 KGHSH, CDR2 LQKENI. The CDR3 is 16 amino acids. V was trimmed by 3 bases and J by 3 bases, leaving 16 bases between them. The CDR3 DNA sequence: TGTGCCAGCTCACCTTTCAGGGTCGGGGCGACAGATACGCAGTATTTT. It codes for CASSPFRVGATDTQYF.

The J gene is TRBJ2-7, the V gene TRBV10-3; D possibly matches TRBD1 or TRBD2 (5 bases each). The CDR3 loop spans 14 amino acids. Trimming pared 8 bases from V and 0 bases from J, leaving 14 bases between. Germline CDR1 and CDR2: ENHRY and SYGVKD. CDR3: CAISFGTGSYEQYF. Here the CDR3 DNA reads TGTGCCATCTCATTCGGGACGGGCTCCTACGAGCAGTACTTC.

The rearrangement joins TRBV4-1 to TRBJ1-1, with D hard to call. From germline, CDR1 is MGHRA and CDR2 YSYEKL. Between the trimmed V and J ends, which lost 1 base and 5 bases, there was a span of 5 bases. The CDR3 length is 12 residues. CDR3 sequence reads: CASSQGVTEAFF. DNA for the CDR3: TGCGCCAGCAGCCAAGGTGTTACTGAAGCTTTCTTT.

V gene TRBV5-1 combines with J gene TRBJ2-7; TRBD2 agrees at 14 bases. The V gene's germline CDR1 is SGHRS and CDR2 YFSETQ. The CDR3 is made up of 19 amino acids. V trimming: 4 bases; J trimming: 1 base; junction bases outside the gene matches: 13. CDR3 in DNA: TGCGCCAGCAGCCTGGGGACGGCCGGGACTAGCGGGAGATCCTACGAGCAGTACTTC. It codes for CASSLGTAGTSGRSYEQYF.

V usage is TRBV2 and J usage is TRBJ1-5, with no clear D. The CDR3 runs 14 residues. V was trimmed by 6 bases and J by 0 bases, leaving 9 bases between them. Looked up from germline, CDR1 is SNHLY and CDR2 is FYNNEI. Here the CDR3 DNA reads TGTGCCAGCAGGAGACACTCTAGCAATCAGCCCCAGCATTTT. As protein: CASRRHSSNQPQHF.

J is TRBJ1-4 and V is TRBV5-5; maybe TRBD1 (5 bases). V was shortened by 4 bases and J by 0 bases, with 16 bases between the two germline ends. Germline CDR1 reads SGHKS; CDR2 reads YYEKEE (reference sequence). CDR3 length: 17 residues. CDR3 region: CASSPTGDPATNEKLFF. CDR3 DNA: TGTGCCAGCAGCCCCACGGGGGACCCAGCAACTAATGAAAAACTGTTTTTT.

The chain joins TRBV6-5 to TRBJ2-4; 16 bases match TRBD2. This CDR3 region has 16 residues. With V trimmed by 4 bases and J by 8 bases, 5 bases remained unmatched. Germline V gene data show CDR1 as MNHEY and CDR2 as SVGAGI. The CDR3 DNA is TGTGCCAGCAGTTCGGGACTAGCGGGAGGGTCGGACATTCAGTACTTC. Residues: CASSSGLAGGSDIQYF.

The chain uses TRBV30 and TRBJ2-1; D might be TRBD1 (6 bases). With 2 bases removed from V and 2 bases from J, the gap between germline ends came to 10 bases. This CDR3 is built from 14 residues. Germline V CDR1 and CDR2: GTSNPN, SVGIG (reference sequence). The CDR3 region has the DNA TGTGCCTGGAGTAGACAGGCCACCTACAATGAGCAGTTCTTC. It is translated as CAWSRQATYNEQFF.

This rearrangement joins TRBV10-2 to TRBJ2-7, with 10 bases matching TRBD2. The CDR3 loop spans 14 amino acids. Germline V gives CDR1 WSHSY, CDR2 SAAADI. J was trimmed by 1 base and V by 8 bases; bases with no gene match: 5. CDR3 amino acids: CASAWTSGSYEQYF. DNA of the CDR3: TGCGCCAGCGCATGGACTAGCGGTTCCTACGAGCAGTACTTC.

The chain couples TRBV18 to TRBJ1-5; TRBD1 is a possible D gene (5 bases). This CDR3 region has 15 residues. Germline V gene data show CDR1 as KGHSH and CDR2 as LQKENI. The germline V and J ends were trimmed by 6 bases and 3 bases, with 15 bases remaining between them. CDR3 coding DNA: TGTGCCAGCTCCGAGGGGAGGGGTCCCAATCAGCCCCAGCATTTT. Translation gives CASSEGRGPNQPQHF.

The V gene is TRBV19, the J gene TRBJ2-1, with 9 bases matching TRBD1. With V trimmed by 6 bases and J by 4 bases, 7 bases remained unmatched. Germline CDR1 LNHDA, CDR2 SQIVND (reference sequence). The CDR3 has 15 amino acids. CDR3 DNA sequence: TGTGCCAGTAGGGCCGCGACAGGGGGTTACAATGAGCAGTTCTTC. It encodes CASRAATGGYNEQFF. The variable domain in full, with the rest retrieved from reference TRBV19 and TRBJ2-1, is DGGITQSPKYLFRKEGQNVTLSCEQNLNHDAMYWYRQDPGQGLRLIYYSQIVNDFQKGDIAEGYSVSREKKESFPLTVTSAQKNPTAFYLCASRAATGGYNEQFFGPGTRLTVL.

The chain combines TRBV2 with TRBJ2-7; D possibly corresponds to TRBD1 (6 bases). This CDR3 region has 13 residues. V shed 9 bases and J shed 0 bases, with 12 bases lying between them. Germline CDR1 SNHLY, CDR2 FYNNEI. This CDR3 reads CASGQTNSYEQYF. The DNA of the CDR3 is TGTGCCAGTGGACAGACTAACTCCTACGAGCAGTACTTC.

The gene calls are TRBV19 and TRBJ1-2, with D maybe TRBD1 (6 bases). The CDR3 extends over 13 amino acids. Trimming shortened V by 5 bases and J by 5 bases, and 12 bases separated the two germline ends. The V gene's germline CDR1 is LNHDA and CDR2 SQIVND (reference sequence). In nucleotides, the CDR3 is TGTGCCAGTAGTCATGCGAGGGGGTATGGCTACACCTTC. Its translation is CASSHARGYGYTF. Full variable domain (outside the CDR3, taken from reference TRBV19 and TRBJ1-2): DGGITQSPKYLFRKEGQNVTLSCEQNLNHDAMYWYRQDPGQGLRLIYYSQIVNDFQKGDIAEGYSVSREKKESFPLTVTSAQKNPTAFYLCASSHARGYGYTFGSGTRLTVV.

The chain uses TRBV19 and TRBJ2-2; 8 bases are shared with TRBD1. Germline CDR1 and CDR2: LNHDA and SQIVND (reference sequence). This CDR3 has 16 residues. With V trimmed by 0 bases and J by 4 bases, 4 bases remained unmatched. The CDR3 bases are TGTGCCAGTAGTATAGACAGGGGGCAGGGCACCGGGGAGCTGTTTTTT. Its protein product is CASSIDRGQGTGELFF. Filled out from reference TRBV19 and TRBJ2-2, the complete variable domain reads DGGITQSPKYLFRKEGQNVTLSCEQNLNHDAMYWYRQDPGQGLRLIYYSQIVNDFQKGDIAEGYSVSREKKESFPLTVTSAQKNPTAFYLCASSIDRGQGTGELFFGEGSRLTVL.

The gene calls are TRBV18 and TRBJ2-3; D unclear. Deletions cut 6 bases from V and 0 bases from J, with 10 bases between. The CDR3 covers 14 residues. CDR1 and CDR2 (germline): KGHSH, LQKENI. CDR3 region: CASSQPASTDTQYF. The CDR3 DNA reads TGTGCCAGCTCTCAGCCCGCCAGCACAGATACGCAGTATTTT.

This chain connects TRBV30 to TRBJ2-1, with D possibly being TRBD2 (5 bases). The CDR3 is 15 amino acids. CDR1 and CDR2 from the germline V gene are GTSNPN and SVGIG (reference sequence). Between the trimmed V and J ends, which lost 5 bases and 0 bases, there was a span of 14 bases. CDR3 coding DNA: TGTGCCTGGGAGGGCTTCAAGAGCTCCTACAATGAGCAGTTCTTC. This translates into CAWEGFKSSYNEQFF.

This CDR3 is CASGWAGGSQPQHF. The CDR3 DNA reads TGTGCCAGCGGGTGGGCGGGCGGTAGTCAGCCCCAGCATTTT. This sequence joins TRBV28 and TRBJ1-5, with D unclear. The ends were cut back, 8 bases at V and 6 bases at J, with 17 bases in the middle. CDR1 MDHEN and CDR2 SYDVKM come from the germline V gene. The CDR3 contains 14 residues.

The chain employs TRBV7-2 and TRBJ2-3, with D hard to call. There are 15 residues in the CDR3. V lost 6 bases, J lost 2 bases, and 15 bases lay in between. Per germline, CDR1 SGHTA and CDR2 FQGNSA. Written as DNA, the CDR3 is TGTGCCAGCAGAACAATCGGGCGGCCCACAGATACGCAGTATTTT. It yields the protein CASRTIGRPTDTQYF.

This clone occurred a few times. J is TRBJ1-4 and V is TRBV18; TRBD1 matches 7 bases. J gave up 4 bases and V 4 bases, and 0 bases lay outside the gene matches. The CDR3 is made up of 13 amino acids. Germline values: CDR1 KGHSH, CDR2 LQKENI. The CDR3 DNA reads TGTGCCAGCTCACGGGACAGTAATGAAAAACTGTTTTTT. Protein: CASSRDSNEKLFF.

This clone was found once. The chain links TRBV19 to TRBJ2-2, with D possibly matching TRBD1 (5 bases). The CDR3 has 17 amino acids. The germline V and J ends were trimmed by 7 bases and 6 bases, with 24 bases remaining between them. CDR1 is LNHDA, CDR2 SQIVND, per germline (reference sequence). CDR3 in amino acids: CASTPSRGRPVAGELFF. In nucleotides, the CDR3 is TGTGCCAGTACCCCATCTAGGGGCAGGCCAGTCGCCGGGGAGCTGTTTTTT.

The chain uses TRBV14 and TRBJ2-7; the D gene is possibly TRBD2 (5 bases). This CDR3 spans 15 amino acids. V was pared by 5 bases and J by 5 bases, with 19 bases between. Germline CDR1 SGHDN, CDR2 FVKESK. The CDR3 region is CASSLSGARWDEQYF. The CDR3, as DNA: TGTGCCAGCAGCTTAAGCGGAGCGCGGTGGGACGAGCAGTACTTC. Supplemented by reference TRBV14 and TRBJ2-7, the full variable domain reads EAGVTQFPSHSVIEKGQTVTLRCDPISGHDNLYWYRRVMGKEIKFLLHFVKESKQDESGMPNNRFLAERTGGTYSTLKVQPAELEDSGVYFCASSLSGARWDEQYFGPGTRLTVT.

The chain recombines TRBV7-8 with TRBJ2-7; 14 bases are a match to TRBD2. Germline values: CDR1 SGHVS, CDR2 FQNEAQ. This CDR3 is 15 amino acids long. V shed 5 bases and J 6 bases; nucleotides not matched to a gene: 6. This chain's CDR3 is CASSVTGLAGVEQYF. The CDR3 region has the DNA TGTGCCAGCAGCGTCACGGGACTAGCGGGAGTCGAGCAGTACTTC.

The V and J genes are TRBV7-8 and TRBJ2-2, with D tentatively TRBD2 (5 bases). This CDR3 region has 16 residues. Trimming pared 2 bases from V and 6 bases from J, leaving 16 bases between. Germline V gives CDR1 SGHVS, CDR2 FQNEAQ. The DNA for the CDR3 is TGTGCCAGCAGCTTAATAATGTGGGTGGGAGCCGGGGAGCTGTTTTTT. Translating it yields CASSLIMWVGAGELFF.